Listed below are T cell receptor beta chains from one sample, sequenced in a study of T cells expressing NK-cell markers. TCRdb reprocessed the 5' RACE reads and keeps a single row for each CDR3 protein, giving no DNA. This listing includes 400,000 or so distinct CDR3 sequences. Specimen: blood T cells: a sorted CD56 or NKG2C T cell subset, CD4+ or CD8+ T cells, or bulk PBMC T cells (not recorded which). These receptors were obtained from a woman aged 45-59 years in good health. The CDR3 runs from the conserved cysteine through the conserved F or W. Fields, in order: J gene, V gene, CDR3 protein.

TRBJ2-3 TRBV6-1 CASHKAADTQYF
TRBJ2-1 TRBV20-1 CSARDAGTSVNNEQFF
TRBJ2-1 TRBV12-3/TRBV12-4 CASTRAVIYNEQFF
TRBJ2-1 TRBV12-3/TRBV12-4 CASSLGGGLAGGYNEQFF
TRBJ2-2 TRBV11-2 CASSLDGRAGELFF
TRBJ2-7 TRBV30 CAWRDAIFSYEQYF
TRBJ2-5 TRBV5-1 CASSVSSRAGRETQYF
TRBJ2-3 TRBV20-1 CSAKTGATDTQYF
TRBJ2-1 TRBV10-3 CAATRQGDEQFF
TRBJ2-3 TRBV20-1 CSGKTAAEFTDTQYF
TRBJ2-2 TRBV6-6 CASRSSAGGELFF
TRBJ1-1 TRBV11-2 CASSLSPGVTEAFF
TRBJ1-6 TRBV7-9 CASRGMGDNSPLHF
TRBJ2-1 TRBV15 CATRGVWGMSEQFF
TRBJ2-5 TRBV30 CAWTIKETQYF
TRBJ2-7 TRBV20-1 CSATGDWTTIAYEQYF
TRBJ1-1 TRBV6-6 CASSYPRKGPGSTEAFF
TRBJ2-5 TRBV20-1 CSATVAVQETQYF
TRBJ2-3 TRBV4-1 CASSLEAGRNPTDTQYF
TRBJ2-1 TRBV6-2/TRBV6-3 CASSERQSQFF
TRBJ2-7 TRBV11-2 CASSRAEPYEQYF
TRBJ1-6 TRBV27 CASSASNQGSPLHF
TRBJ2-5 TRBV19 CASSIEGLAGETQYF
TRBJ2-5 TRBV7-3 CASSPSSTSGTQYF
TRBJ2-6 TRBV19 CATRKDGGANVLTF
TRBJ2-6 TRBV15 CATSRDPGQGASGANVLTF
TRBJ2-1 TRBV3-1 CASSQEPLRLFF
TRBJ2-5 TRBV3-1 CASSQVLAETQYF
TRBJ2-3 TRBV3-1 CASSLAGETTDTQYF
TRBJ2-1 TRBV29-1 CSVERGLGSYNEQFF
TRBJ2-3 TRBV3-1 CASSPEAGEADTQYF
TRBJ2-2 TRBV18 CASSRERDTNTGELFF
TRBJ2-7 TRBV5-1 CASSLLGRHYEQYF
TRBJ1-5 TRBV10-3 CAISESQVGVPQHF
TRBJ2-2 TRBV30 CAWMRAHTGELFF
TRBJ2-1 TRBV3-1 CASSQDMWGLGALYNEQFF
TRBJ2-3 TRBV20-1 CSARGDMVAGGGTDTQYF
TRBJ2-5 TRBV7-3 CASSLIGRGTQYF
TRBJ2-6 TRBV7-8 CASSLRGPGDSGANVLTF
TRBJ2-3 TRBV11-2 CASSLYTAGTDTQYF
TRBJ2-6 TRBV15 CATSTGTGANVLTF
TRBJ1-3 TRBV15 CATSRDLERGLNSGNTIYF
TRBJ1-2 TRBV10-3 CAIRTANYGYTF
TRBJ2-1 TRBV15 CATSRGGLGAFYNEQFF
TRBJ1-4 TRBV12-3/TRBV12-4 CASKLTGDSPNEKLFF
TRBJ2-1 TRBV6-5 CASSHEDRYNEQFF
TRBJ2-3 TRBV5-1 CASSIENPRSDTQYF
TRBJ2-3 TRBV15 CATSPTPRGADTQYF
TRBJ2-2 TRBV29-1 CSVAKNFLRGELFF
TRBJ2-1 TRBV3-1 CASSQGDRGWEQFF
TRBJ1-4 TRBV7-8 CASSLEGALNEKLFF
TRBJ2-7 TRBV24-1 CATDDRGMVYEQQYF
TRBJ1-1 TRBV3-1 CASSPDRVNTEAFF
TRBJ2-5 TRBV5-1 CASSLDMSRVQETQYF
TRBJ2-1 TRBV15 CATSRGLAGAGEQFF
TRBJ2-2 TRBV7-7 CASSRAGGPGELFF
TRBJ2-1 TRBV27 CASSSGAGDNEQFF